A single sample is the source of the 7 T cell receptor beta chains below, sequenced in a study of blood T cell repertoires in COVID-19. Clones were read by immunoSEQ multiplex PCR, and TCRdb kept only the in-frame ones, dropping some. Altogether about 220,000 clones are present, more than 65% being singletons, with the ten largest covering approximately 4%. Material for sequencing was peripheral blood. The receptors were gathered from a woman aged 80 or older with acute or convalescent COVID-19.

DNA for the CDR3: TGCGCCAGCAGCTTGGGAACAGGGGATCCGGTTACCGGGGAGCTGTTTTTT. It codes for CASSLGTGDPVTGELFF. V usage is TRBV5-1 and J usage is TRBJ2-2, with 7 bases fitting TRBD1. CDR1 and CDR2 from the germline V gene are SGHRS and YFSETQ. The CDR3 consists of 17 residues. Trimming removed 0 bases from V and 5 bases from J; junction bases left unmatched: 10.

This rearrangement joins TRBV5-1 to TRBJ2-5; D might be TRBD1 (6 bases). Germline V CDR1 and CDR2: SGHRS, YFSETQ. The CDR3 contains 17 residues. Trimming stripped 0 bases from V and 4 bases from J, with 19 bases between. CDR3 nucleotide sequence: TGCGCCAGCAGCTTGGACCCCATGGGGGCGGGCGGAGAGACCCAGTACTTC. This translates into CASSLDPMGAGGETQYF.

Comment on this clone: It is unclear where the CDR3 begins or ends on the DNA, so no DNA is shown, and the CDR3 is as TCRdb lists it. This sequence joins TRBV6-5 and TRBJ2-7; the listed D gene, TRBD2, was not tested against the DNA. The CDR3 totals 15 residues, both ends included. CDR1 and CDR2 (germline): MNHEY, SVGAGI. The CDR3 region is CASSTSTRSSYEQYF.

This clone was seen just once. V is TRBV19 and J is TRBJ1-2, with D maybe TRBD1 (6 bases). Trimming shortened V by 3 bases and J by 4 bases, and 12 bases separated the two germline ends. The CDR3 spans 14 residues. The germline CDR1 and CDR2 sequences are LNHDA and SQIVND (reference sequence). Written as DNA, the CDR3 is TGTGCCAGTAGTATTGGCGGGGGGCCCTATGGCTACACCTTC. It specifies CASSIGGGPYGYTF.

The chain combines TRBV6-6 with TRBJ2-1, with a possible D match to TRBD2 (6 bases). The CDR3 covers 16 residues. V lost 5 bases to trimming and J lost 0 bases, with 14 bases between them. CDR1 and CDR2 from the germline V gene are MNHNY and SVGAGI (reference sequence). CDR3 sequence: CASSAAGTDSYNEQFF. The CDR3 nucleotides read TGTGCCAGCAGTGCCGCCGGGACTGACTCCTACAATGAGCAGTTCTTC.

The chain is built from TRBV6-5 and TRBJ2-5; D is undetermined. V lost 2 bases and J 1 base, leaving 8 bases between the germline ends. This CDR3 is 14 amino acids long. CDR1 MNHEY and CDR2 SVGAGI come from the germline V gene. The CDR3 nucleotides read TGTGCCAGCAGTTACAAGGAGACCCAAGAGACCCAGTACTTC. Amino acids: CASSYKETQETQYF.

The J gene is TRBJ1-3, the V gene TRBV5-6; a possible D gene is TRBD1 (6 bases). In germline, CDR1 is SGHDT, CDR2 YYEEEE. This CDR3 has 13 residues. Deletions cut 6 bases from V and 6 bases from J, with 13 bases between. CDR3 protein: CASTRTEANTIYF. The CDR3 DNA reads as TGTGCCAGCACCAGGACAGAAGCAAACACCATATATTTT.